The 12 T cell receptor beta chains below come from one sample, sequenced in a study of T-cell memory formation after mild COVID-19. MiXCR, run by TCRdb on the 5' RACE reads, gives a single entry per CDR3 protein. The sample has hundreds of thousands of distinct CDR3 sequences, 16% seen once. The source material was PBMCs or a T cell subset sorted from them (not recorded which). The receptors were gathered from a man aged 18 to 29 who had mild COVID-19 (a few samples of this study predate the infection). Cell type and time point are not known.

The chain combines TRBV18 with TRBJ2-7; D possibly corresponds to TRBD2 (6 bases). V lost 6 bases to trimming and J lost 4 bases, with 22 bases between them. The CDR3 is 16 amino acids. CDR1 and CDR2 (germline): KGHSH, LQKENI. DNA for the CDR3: TGTGCCAGCTCGCCGGAGGGCAGAACAGTCCCGTACGAGCAGTACTTC. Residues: CASSPEGRTVPYEQYF.

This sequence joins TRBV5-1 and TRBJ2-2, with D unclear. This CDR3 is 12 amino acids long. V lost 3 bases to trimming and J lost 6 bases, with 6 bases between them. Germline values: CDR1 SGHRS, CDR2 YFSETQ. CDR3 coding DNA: TGCGCCAGCAGCTGGGCGGCCGGGGAGCTGTTTTTT. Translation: CASSWAAGELFF.

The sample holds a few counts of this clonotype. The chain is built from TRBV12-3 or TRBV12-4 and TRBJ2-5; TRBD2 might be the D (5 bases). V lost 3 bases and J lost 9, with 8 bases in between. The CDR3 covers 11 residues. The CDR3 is CASSFGVPQYF. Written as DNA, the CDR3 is TGTGCCAGCAGTTTCGGGGTACCCCAGTACTTC.

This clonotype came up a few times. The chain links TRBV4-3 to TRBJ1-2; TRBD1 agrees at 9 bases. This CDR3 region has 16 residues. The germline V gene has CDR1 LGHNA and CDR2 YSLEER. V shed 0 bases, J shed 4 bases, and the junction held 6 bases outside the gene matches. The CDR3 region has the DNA TGCGCCAGCAGCCAAGAGCGGGACAGGGATCCCTATGGCTACACCTTC. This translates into CASSQERDRDPYGYTF.

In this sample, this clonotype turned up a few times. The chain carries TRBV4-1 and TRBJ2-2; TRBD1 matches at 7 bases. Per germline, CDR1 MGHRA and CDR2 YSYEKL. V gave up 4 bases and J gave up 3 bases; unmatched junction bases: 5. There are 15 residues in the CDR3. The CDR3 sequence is CASSRGTVDTGELFF. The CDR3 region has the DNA TGCGCCAGCAGCCGAGGGACAGTAGACACCGGGGAGCTGTTTTTT.

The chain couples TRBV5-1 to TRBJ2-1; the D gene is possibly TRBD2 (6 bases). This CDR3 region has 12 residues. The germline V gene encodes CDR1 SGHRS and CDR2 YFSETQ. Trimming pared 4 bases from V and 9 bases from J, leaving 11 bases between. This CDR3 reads CASSAGSGEQFF. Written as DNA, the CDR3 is TGCGCCAGCAGCGCGGGGTCGGGTGAGCAGTTCTTC.

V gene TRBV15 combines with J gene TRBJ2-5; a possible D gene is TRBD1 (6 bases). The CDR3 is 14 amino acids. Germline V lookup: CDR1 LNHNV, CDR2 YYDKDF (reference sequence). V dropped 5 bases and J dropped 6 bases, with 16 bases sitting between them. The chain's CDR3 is CATSGLQGRKTQYF. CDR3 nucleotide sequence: TGTGCCACCAGCGGATTACAGGGTAGAAAGACCCAGTACTTC. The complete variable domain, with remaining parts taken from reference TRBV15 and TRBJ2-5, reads DAMVIQNPRYQVTQFGKPVTLSCSQTLNHNVMYWYQQKSSQAPKLLFHYYDKDFNNEADTPDNFQSRRPNTSFCFLDIRSPGLGDTAMYLCATSGLQGRKTQYFGPGTRLLVL.

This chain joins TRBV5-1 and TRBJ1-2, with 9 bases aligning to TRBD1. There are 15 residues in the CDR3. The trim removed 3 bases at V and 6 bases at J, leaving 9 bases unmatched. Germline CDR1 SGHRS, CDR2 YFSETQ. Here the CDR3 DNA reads TGCGCCAGCAGCTCGATAGGACAGGGGTTCGATGGCTACACCTTC. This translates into CASSSIGQGFDGYTF.

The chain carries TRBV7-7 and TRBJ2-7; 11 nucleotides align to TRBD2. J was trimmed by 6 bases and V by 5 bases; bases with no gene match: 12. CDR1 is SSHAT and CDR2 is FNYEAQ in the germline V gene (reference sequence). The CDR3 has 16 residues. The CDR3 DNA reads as TGTGCCAGCAGCCCGGAATCGACTAGCGGGGTCCGCGAGCAGTACTTC. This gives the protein CASSPESTSGVREQYF.

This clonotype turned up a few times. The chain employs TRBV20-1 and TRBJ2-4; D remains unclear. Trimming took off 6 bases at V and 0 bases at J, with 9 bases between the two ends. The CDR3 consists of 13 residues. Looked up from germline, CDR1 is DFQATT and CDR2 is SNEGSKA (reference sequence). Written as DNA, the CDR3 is TGCAGTGCAACCTACGTAGCCAAAAACATTCAGTACTTC. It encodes CSATYVAKNIQYF.

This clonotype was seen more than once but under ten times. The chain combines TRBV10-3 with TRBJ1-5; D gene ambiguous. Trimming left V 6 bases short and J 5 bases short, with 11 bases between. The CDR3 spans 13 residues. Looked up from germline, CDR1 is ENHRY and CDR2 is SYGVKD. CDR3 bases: TGTGCCATCAGCCGTAGTAAGGATCAGCCCCAGCATTTT. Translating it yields CAISRSKDQPQHF.

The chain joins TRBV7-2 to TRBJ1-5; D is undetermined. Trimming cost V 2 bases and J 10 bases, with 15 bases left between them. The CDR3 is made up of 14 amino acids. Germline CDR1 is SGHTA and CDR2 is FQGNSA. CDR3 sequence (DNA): TGTGCCAGCAGCTTAAGACGGGAACATGGACCCCAGCATTTT. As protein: CASSLRREHGPQHF.